This T cell receptor beta chain was profiled in a study of T cells in Graves' hyperthyroidism and ophthalmopathy. The CDR3 runs to 15 residues. With V trimmed by 3 bases and J by 7 bases, 7 bases remained unmatched. From germline, CDR1 is SGHTA and CDR2 FQGNSA. Amplified regions were TCR beta CDR3 sequences from RNA transcripts. HTBI primers were the set used in a first-round RT-PCR of the TCR CDR3. Each CDR3 protein is one row after TCRdb ran MiXCR on the multiplex PCR reads. The sample records around 500,000 distinct CDR3 sequences, less than 15% being singletons. It was uncontrolled infection, other autoimmune disease, pregnancy or lactation that excluded patients. This clonotype appeared many times.

The chain links TRBV7-2 to TRBJ2-1; 9 bases agree with TRBD2. The specimen sequenced was blood. This receptor was taken from a woman aged 40-49 years with Graves' hyperthyroidism. DNA for the CDR3: TGTGCCAGCAGCTTCATAGCGGGGGCGGGTAATGAGCAGTTCTTC. Its protein product is CASSFIAGAGNEQFF.